This entry is about one T cell receptor (beta chain). Its antigen is unknown. The CDR3 is 17 amino acids. Germline V gene sequence: CDR1 SGHTA, CDR2 FQGTGA. The ends were cut back, 1 base at V and 1 base at J, with 16 bases in the middle. The CDR3 regions of TCR beta were amplified from RNA transcripts. First-round RT-PCR with HTBI primers amplified the TCR CDR3 region. One entry per CDR3 protein, called by TCRdb with MiXCR from the multiplex PCR reads. The sample has 500,000 to 600,000 distinct CDR3 sequences; 35% to 50% are singletons. Uncontrolled infection, other autoimmune disease, pregnancy or lactation barred patients from enrollment. This record comes from a study of T cells in Graves' hyperthyroidism and ophthalmopathy. Overall study findings and caveats: In simple terms, a model built on 13 V-J features told ophthalmopathy apart from stable hyperthyroidism.

The chain combines TRBV7-3 with TRBJ1-1; D gene uncertain. The sample taken for sequencing was peripheral blood or thyroid tissue (not recorded which). The clonotype originates from an adult woman with Graves' disease, either hyperthyroidism or ophthalmopathy (not recorded which). The CDR3 protein is CASSLKPAGGSNTEAFF. The CDR3 DNA follows: TGTGCCAGCAGCTTAAAGCCTGCGGGAGGGTCGAACACTGAAGCTTTCTTT.